This T cell receptor (beta chain) came from a study of control samples from healthy donors and cancer patients. TCRdb's copy holds only in-frame clones and misses some; the assay was immunoSEQ multiplex PCR. This table holds some 100,000 clones, 80% to 95% found once. Per the germline V gene, CDR1 is SGHVS and CDR2 is FNYEAQ. The CDR3 is 14 amino acids. The V end was cut by 2 bases, the J end by 2 bases, with 4 bases between. The chain has TRBV7-6 and TRBJ2-6; D ambiguous. The clonotype was recovered from a man aged 18 to 29 in good health. The sample comprised blood. The CDR3 loop is CASSLNTGANVLTF. The CDR3 DNA sequence: TGTGCCAGCAGCTTAAACACTGGGGCCAACGTCCTGACTTTC.